These 7 T cell receptor beta chains were sequenced from one sample in a study of siplizumab effects on memory and regulatory T cells. Method: immunoSEQ multiplex PCR; TCRdb's copy keeps in-frame clones and lacks some. This sample has tens of thousands of clones, with around 94% found just once. What was sequenced was non-Treg CD4+ T cells sorted from blood. The receptors here all came from a human donor in good health.

The V gene is TRBV14, the J gene TRBJ2-5; no clear D gene. The J call may be wrong; the DNA end is better matched by TRBJ2-7. The CDR3 has 14 residues. Germline assignment: CDR1 SGHDN and CDR2 FVKESK. The DNA of the CDR3 is TGTGCCAGCAGCCAATCCGGCCTAGCCTACGAGCAGTACTTC. It is translated as CASSQSGLAYEQYF.

The chain combines TRBV12-1 with TRBJ2-7; the D call TRBD2 from the table was never checked on the DNA. TRBV12-1 is given as a pseudogene. There are 17 residues in the CDR3. The CDR3 DNA reads as TGTGCCAGCAGCTTAAGTCCGAGCCTATTAAGGGAGTACGAGCAGTACTTC. It codes for CASSLSPSLLREYEQYF.

V gene TRBV4-1 combines with J gene TRBJ1-2; 9 bases are a match to TRBD1. The CDR3 covers 14 residues. Losses at the gene ends were 4 bases for V and 8 bases for J; bases not matched to a gene: 8. Germline V gene lookup returns CDR1 MGHRA and CDR2 YSYEKL. The CDR3 nucleotides read TGCGCCAGCAGCCTTCGGACAGGGGAGGAGGGCTACACCTTC. This translates into CASSLRTGEEGYTF.

This chain links TRBV25-1 with TRBJ2-4, with TRBD1 matching over 8 bases. CDR1 is MGHDK and CDR2 is SYGVNS in the germline V gene. Trimming took 3 bases from V and 9 from J; bases not matched to a gene: 7. The CDR3 sequence is 14 residues long. The CDR3 DNA follows: TGTGCCAGCAGTGATTCGGCAGGGGGCGGCATTCAGTACTTC. It is translated as CASSDSAGGGIQYF.

The V and J genes are TRBV4-3 and TRBJ2-7; no clear D. Germline assignment: CDR1 LGHNA and CDR2 YSLEER. The CDR3 is 13 residues long. Trimming removed 2 bases from V and 4 bases from J, with 9 bases in between. The CDR3: CASSQHDGYEQYF. CDR3 sequence (DNA): TGCGCCAGCAGCCAACACGACGGATACGAGCAGTACTTC.

The chain uses TRBV15 and TRBJ2-7; TRBD1 matches at 9 bases. This CDR3 is built from 15 residues. V lost 1 base, J lost 1 base, and 2 bases stayed unmatched. Germline-derived CDR1 and CDR2 are LNHNV and YYDKDF (reference sequence). For the CDR3, the DNA is TGTGCCACCAGCAGAGTGGGGACAGGGTCCTACGAGCAGTACTTC. Translating gives CATSRVGTGSYEQYF.

V usage is TRBV6-5 and J usage is TRBJ1-4; possible D gene TRBD1, 6 bases. V was trimmed by 0 bases and J by 8 bases, leaving 13 bases between them. This CDR3 has 15 amino acids. Germline lookup yields CDR1 MNHEY and CDR2 SVGAGI. CDR3 DNA sequence: TGTGCCAGCAGTTACTCGGGGCAGGGGAGAGAAAAACTGTTTTTT. Translating gives CASSYSGQGREKLFF.